Described below is a single T cell receptor (beta chain) sequence and its context. This clone was seen a few times. The antigen it recognizes is unknown. One base away there is no much larger clone; base qualities are not given. These data are taken from a study of memory CD4+ T cells and cytomegalovirus serostatus (dated by TCRdb to the late 2010s). About the investigation overall: The cohort comprised 33 healthy Belgian adults, 9 CMV seropositive and 24 CMV seronegative. To replicate a published TCR-based CMV serostatus classifier, the researchers sequenced the CD4+ memory TCRbeta repertoires of a Belgian cohort whose cytomegalovirus serostatus was known. Overall study results and their limits: For predicting CMV serostatus, the median bootstrapped AUC was approximately 0.95 using the original framework and about 0.9 using a US-trained random forest. The results were read as suggesting that the CMV-associated TCR signature is, for the most part, present in the CD4+ memory repertoire. Only CD4+CD45RO+ memory cells were sequenced, unlike the original study, which covered naive and memory CD4+ and CD8+ populations. The original-framework classifier achieved a median bootstrapped AUC of approximately 0.95 with a 95% CI of 0.76-1.00 on the Belgian cohort. Of 170 or so previously reported CMV-associated TCRbeta sequences, 67 appeared in the CD4+ memory repertoires, each in one to five individuals.

CDR1 and CDR2 are read off the germline V gene (reference sequence) as LNHDA and SQIVND. V sheds 1 base and J sheds 0 bases, leaving 10 bases between their ends. The CDR3 numbers 16 residues from cysteine through phenylalanine. The only DNA kept is the CDR3, 48 bases in frame from the first base. Genomic DNA was extracted from sorted cells with the Quick-DNA Microprep Kit. Amplification of TCRbeta DNA was done with the immunoSEQ hsTCRbeta kit, following the protocol from the manufacturer. TCRbeta libraries were sequenced on an Illumina MiSeq instrument. Per the authors' processing: Following removal of out-of-frame sequences, around 2.4 million distinct TCRbeta sequences were retained, with an average of about 70,000 per individual. Each individual was scored using the number of some 150 previously reported CMV-associated TCRbeta sequences that the individual carried and the total number of productive distinct TCRbeta sequences. A beta-binomial model was reimplemented in Python, and scikit-learn random forests with default parameters were trained on data from the US cohort. Classifier performance on the Belgian cohort was summarized as median AUC with percentile confidence intervals over 10,000 bootstrap iterations. Entries here come from immuneACCESS through TCRdb and include only in-frame sequences with V and J called. Some clones fail to appear in such tables; in the studies checked, an unresolved V gene covers under half of the shortfall, and the cause of the remainder is unknown. The DNA was the basis for D and trimming; V, J and clone size are from that table. The sample table lists 45,000 to 70,000 clones, approximately 77% of them with a count of one. About 0.5% of the sample lies in the top ten.

Single viable CD3+CD4+CD8-CD45RO+ cells were sorted as memory CD4+ T cells on a FACSAria II. CMV serostatus was determined with a Roche Elecsys assay detecting serum IgG against CMV pp150, pp28, p38 and p52. After thawing, total CD4+ T cells were enriched by positive selection with CD4 magnetic microbeads. The samples came from a different study that was designed specifically to examine the CD4+ T cell memory repertoire. Peripheral blood mononuclear cells were isolated and cryopreserved according to standard operating procedures, and serum was stored at -80 degrees C. The staining relied on CD3-PerCP (BW264/56), CD4-APC (RPA-T4), CD45RO-PE (UCHT1) and CD8-Pacific Orange (3B5) antibodies, and Sytox blue was used to exclude non-viable cells.

The material sequenced was memory CD4+ T cells from blood. The sequence is built from TRBV19 and TRBJ1-3; TRBD1 could be the D gene, as 5 bases match. The sequence came from an adult in good health and CMV-seronegative. Some clones in this sample may be carry-over from other donors' samples. The CDR3 has the sequence CASSIGGTNSGNTIYF. The nucleotides read TGTGCCAGTAGTATAGGAGGGACCAACTCTGGAAACACCATATATTTT.